One sample yielded the 26 T cell receptor beta chains listed below, sequenced in a study of PD-L1 blockade in urothelial cancer (dated by TCRdb to about 2017). The library was made by the immunoSEQ multiplex PCR assay. TCRdb obtained this table from immuneACCESS and retained in-frame rearrangements with V and J assigned. These tables miss some clones; where compared with another copy, unresolved V genes account for less than half of the shortfall, and the remainder is unexplained. The sample table holds under 35,000 clones, of which over 70% were seen once. The ten largest clones represent under 4.5% of the sample. Material: PBMCs, obtained around atezolizumab (anti-PD-L1) treatment. These TCRs come from a man aged 45-65 years with urothelial cancer.

The J gene is TRBJ2-7, the V gene TRBV5-1; TRBD1 matches 7 bases. J gave up 0 bases and V 2 bases, and 5 bases lay outside the gene matches. CDR1 and CDR2 from the germline V gene are SGHRS and YFSETQ. CDR3 size: 15 residues. The DNA of the CDR3 is TGCGCCAGCAGCTTTGGACAGGCGAGCTCCTACGAGCAGTACTTC. Protein sequence: CASSFGQASSYEQYF. The complete variable domain, with remaining parts taken from reference TRBV5-1 and TRBJ2-7, reads KAGVTQTPRYLIKTRGQQVTLSCSPISGHRSVSWYQQTPGQGLQFLFEYFSETQRNKGNFPGRFSGRQFSNSRSEMNVSTLELGDSALYLCASSFGQASSYEQYFGPGTRLTVT.

V gene TRBV9 combines with J gene TRBJ2-5; TRBD1 agrees at 10 bases. The ends lost 5 bases at V and 5 bases at J; junction bases unmatched: 9. Per germline, CDR1 SGDLS and CDR2 YYNGEE. This CDR3 contains 15 residues. The CDR3 DNA reads as TGTGCCAGCAGACCTGACAGGGGGCAAGGGGAGACCCAGTACTTC. It yields the protein CASRPDRGQGETQYF.

The genes are TRBV27 and TRBJ1-3, with TRBD1 as a possible D gene (5 bases). Trimming removed 2 bases from V and 8 bases from J, with 10 bases in between. Germline-derived CDR1 and CDR2 are MNHEY and SMNVEV (reference sequence). The CDR3 is 13 amino acids. Here the CDR3 DNA reads TGTGCCAGCAGTTTAAGGGGTGCGGACACCATATATTTT. Protein product: CASSLRGADTIYF.

This chain connects TRBV27 to TRBJ2-1, with 7 bases lining up with TRBD1. Germline CDR1 is MNHEY and CDR2 is SMNVEV (reference sequence). This CDR3 region has 11 residues. J lost 12 bases, V lost 3 bases, and 2 bases had no gene match. Written as DNA, the CDR3 is TGTGCCAGCAGTTTTTGGACAGGGCAGTTCTTC. This translates into CASSFWTGQFF.

V usage is TRBV4-1 and J usage is TRBJ1-5; no definite D call. The CDR3 length is 14 residues. V lost 4 bases and J lost 0, with 7 bases in between. Germline V lookup: CDR1 MGHRA, CDR2 YSYEKL. CDR3 sequence (DNA): TGCGCCAGCAGCCCCGGTTATAGCAATCAGCCCCAGCATTTT. Its protein product is CASSPGYSNQPQHF.

J is TRBJ1-4 and V is TRBV5-4; 9 bases agree with TRBD1. CDR3 length: 14 residues. The germline gives CDR1 SGHNT, CDR2 YYREEE (reference sequence). V lost 2 bases and J lost 6; bases outside the gene matches: 2. CDR3 sequence (DNA): TGTGCCAGCAGCTTTTGGGACAGGGATGAAAAACTGTTTTTT. Translation gives CASSFWDRDEKLFF.

The chain uses TRBV21-1 and TRBJ2-2; TRBD1 was called by the table and not checked on the DNA. TRBV21-1 is a recognized pseudogene. The CDR3 runs 16 residues. CDR3 DNA: TGTGCCAGCAGCACCGGGACAGGGACGGTGCACCGGGGAGCTGTTTTT. The encoded protein is CASSTGTGTVHRGAVF.

The chain links TRBV15 to TRBJ2-7, with D possibly TRBD1 on 5 matching bases. V was cut by 1 base and J by 4 bases, with 17 bases left in between. CDR3 length: 16 residues. CDR1 is LNHNV, CDR2 YYDKDF, per germline (reference sequence). The CDR3 sequence: CATSRVRFSGSYEQYF. CDR3 coding DNA: TGTGCCACCAGCAGAGTGAGGTTCTCAGGGTCATACGAGCAGTACTTC.

V gene TRBV12-5 combines with J gene TRBJ2-7; 7 positions agree with TRBD2. CDR3 length: 15 residues. The V gene end was trimmed by 1 base and the J gene end by 2 bases; junction bases not matched to a gene: 5. From germline, CDR1 is LGHNT and CDR2 FRNRAP. The CDR3 sequence: CASGLARDYAYEQYF. The CDR3 nucleotides read TGTGCTAGTGGTTTGGCCCGGGACTACGCCTACGAGCAGTACTTC.

A note on this clone: At one of its ends the junction is not consistent with the germline gene, which may arise from a read error. This chain joins TRBV29-1 and TRBJ2-7; D is unresolved. CDR1 SQVTM and CDR2 ANQGSEA come from the germline V gene. The CDR3 loop spans 11 amino acids. CDR3 DNA: TGCAGCGTTGGGCAGGCCTACGGGCAGTACTTC. Encoded protein: CSVGQAYGQYF.

The chain has TRBV28 and TRBJ1-1; D gene ambiguous. Germline assignment: CDR1 MDHEN and CDR2 SYDVKM. V lost 4 bases, J lost 3 bases, and 9 bases lay in between. The CDR3 contains 13 residues. CDR3 sequence: CASSYGEDTEAFF. The CDR3 DNA follows: TGTGCCAGCAGTTACGGGGAGGACACTGAAGCTTTCTTT.

Comment on this clone: The same CDR3 is also encoded by other DNA sequences in this sample. This chain connects TRBV9 to TRBJ2-2, with 7 bases matching TRBD2. Germline assignment: CDR1 SGDLS and CDR2 YYNGEE. V lost 3 bases, J lost 0 bases, and 2 bases stayed unmatched. The CDR3 is 15 residues long. The CDR3 nucleotides are TGTGCCAGCAGCGCTAGCGGTGCGAACACCGGGGAGCTGTTTTTT. It is translated as CASSASGANTGELFF.

The chain has TRBV5-6 and TRBJ2-7, with 8 bases that match TRBD2. V was clipped by 2 bases and J by 0 bases; unmatched bases: 4. From germline, CDR1 is SGHDT and CDR2 YYEEEE. CDR3 size: 15 residues. The CDR3 loop reads CASSFGSGSSYEQYF. The CDR3 bases are TGTGCCAGCAGCTTTGGCAGCGGGAGCTCCTACGAGCAGTACTTC. Using reference TRBV5-6 and TRBJ2-7 for the parts outside the CDR3, the full variable domain is DAGVTQSPTHLIKTRGQQVTLRCSPKSGHDTVSWYQQALGQGPQFIFQYYEEEERQRGNFPDRFSGHQFPNYSSELNVNALLLGDSALYLCASSFGSGSSYEQYFGPGTRLTVT.

The rearrangement links TRBV15 to TRBJ2-2; D possibly corresponds to TRBD1 (7 bases). Trimming cost V 5 bases and J 2 bases, with 12 bases left between them. The V gene's germline CDR1 is LNHNV and CDR2 YYDKDF (reference sequence). The CDR3 totals 15 residues. The CDR3 loop reads CATSRGTVNTGELFF. As DNA, the CDR3 is TGTGCCACCAGCCGCGGGACAGTCAACACCGGGGAGCTGTTTTTT.

This sequence joins TRBV6-4 and TRBJ1-1; a weak D match, TRBD1 (5 bases). Trimming pared 2 bases from V and 8 bases from J, leaving 12 bases between. CDR1 and CDR2 from the germline V gene are MRHNA and SNTAGT. This CDR3 has 13 residues. In DNA form, the CDR3 reads TGTGCCAGCAGTGACGGGGCAGGAAAAGAAGCTTTCTTT. It yields the protein CASSDGAGKEAFF.

This clone has only a few counts. The chain has TRBV9 and TRBJ2-3; 8 positions agree with TRBD2. This CDR3 region has 16 residues. The V and J ends lost 0 bases and 1 base, in that order; junction bases with no gene match: 4. CDR1 is SGDLS and CDR2 is YYNGEE in the germline V gene. CDR3 sequence (DNA): TGTGCCAGCAGCGTAGGCCAAGCGGGAGGCACAGATACGCAGTATTTT. Its protein product is CASSVGQAGGTDTQYF.

This chain links TRBV7-8 with TRBJ2-1; 9 nucleotides match TRBD1. Germline CDR1 SGHVS, CDR2 FQNEAQ. The CDR3 sequence is 10 residues long. The CDR3 spells CATGGNEQFF. CDR3 nucleotide sequence: TGTGCGACAGGGGGTAATGAGCAGTTCTTC.

The chain links TRBV7-9 to TRBJ1-2, with 11 bases matching TRBD1. The CDR3 runs 16 residues. The ends lost 0 bases at V and 8 bases at J; junction bases unmatched: 8. Germline V lookup: CDR1 SEHNR, CDR2 FQNEAQ (reference sequence). Written as DNA, the CDR3 is TGTGCCAGCAGCTTAGCGCCGAGGACAGGGGGCCTGGGCTACACCTTC. Translation gives CASSLAPRTGGLGYTF.

The chain combines TRBV7-8 with TRBJ2-1; TRBD2 matches at 10 bases. Germline CDR1 is SGHVS and CDR2 is FQNEAQ. This CDR3 is 17 amino acids long. Trimming cost V 6 bases and J 2 bases; bases outside gene matches: 10. The chain's CDR3 is CASSPNTLAGAYNEQFF. The CDR3 DNA reads TGTGCCAGCAGTCCTAACACCCTAGCGGGGGCCTACAATGAGCAGTTCTTC.

The V call is TRBV27, the J call TRBJ2-5, with a weak D call TRBD1 (5 bases). The CDR3 consists of 13 residues. V was shortened by 5 bases and J by 4 bases, with 11 bases between the two germline ends. CDR1 and CDR2 (germline): MNHEY, SMNVEV (reference sequence). The CDR3 protein is CASSPQGSETQYF. The DNA of the CDR3 is TGTGCCAGCAGTCCCCAGGGTTCAGAGACCCAGTACTTC.

The genes are TRBV15 and TRBJ2-1, with D perhaps TRBD2 (5 bases). Deletions cut 0 bases from V and 8 bases from J, with 8 bases between. This CDR3 region has 13 residues. Germline CDR1 LNHNV, CDR2 YYDKDF (reference sequence). As DNA, the CDR3 is TGTGCCACCAGCAGAGATGCGGGCGATGAGCAGTTCTTC. The encoded protein is CATSRDAGDEQFF.

V gene TRBV28 combines with J gene TRBJ2-5; no firm D call. V lost 6 bases and J 4 bases, leaving 12 bases between the germline ends. The CDR3 loop spans 13 amino acids. Germline V gene sequence: CDR1 MDHEN, CDR2 SYDVKM. The CDR3 here is CASSWASRETQYF. The CDR3, as DNA: TGTGCCAGCAGCTGGGCATCCAGAGAGACCCAGTACTTC.

This clone was detected once. The rearrangement links TRBV2 to TRBJ1-2, with D maybe TRBD1 (6 bases). Trimming removed 3 bases at V and 3 bases at J, with 11 bases between. Germline V lookup: CDR1 SNHLY, CDR2 FYNNEI. This CDR3 has 14 residues. Written as DNA, the CDR3 is TGTGCCAGCAGTGATCCTACAGGGTACTATGGCTACACCTTC. The encoded protein is CASSDPTGYYGYTF.

This rearrangement joins TRBV5-1 to TRBJ2-1; 9 bases fit TRBD1. J was trimmed by 7 bases and V by 1 base; bases with no gene match: 6. This CDR3 spans 15 amino acids. Per germline, CDR1 SGHRS and CDR2 YFSETQ. The CDR3 sequence is CASSLLGQGTNEQFF. The DNA for the CDR3 is TGCGCCAGCAGCTTGTTGGGACAGGGAACGAATGAGCAGTTCTTC.

The CDR3 protein is CASSFQGELFF. CDR3 sequence (DNA): TGTGCCAGCAGCTTTCAGGGGGAGCTGTTTTTT. The chain has TRBV5-4 and TRBJ2-2; D is unclear. Trimming removed 2 bases at V and 8 bases at J, with 4 bases between. CDR3 length equals 11 residues. Germline V gene lookup returns CDR1 SGHNT and CDR2 YYREEE (reference sequence).

This clone turned up a few times. The chain has TRBV9 and TRBJ1-2; weak D call: TRBD1 (5 bases). The CDR3 extends over 15 amino acids. Germline CDR1 is SGDLS and CDR2 is YYNGEE. Trimming stripped 0 bases from V and 7 bases from J, with 16 bases between. CDR3 in amino acids: CASSVEAGEGFGYTF. For the CDR3, the DNA is TGTGCCAGCAGCGTAGAGGCGGGGGAGGGATTTGGCTACACCTTC.